This note documents a single T cell receptor (beta chain) sequence. Seattle patients were enrolled during active infection and followed longitudinally. Per the original data handling: Amplification with reference gene primers provided the estimates of nucleated cell counts. This table comes from immunoSEQ multiplex PCR, and its TCRdb copy is limited to in-frame clones, with some not included. D and trimming come from the DNA, and the V and J calls and clone size come from that table. The data contain some 200,000 clones, about nine tenths of them seen just once; the ten biggest clones take up approximately 9.9%. The entry originates in a study of blood T cell repertoires in COVID-19. Study context: Sites in the United States, Italy and Spain provided acute and convalescent COVID-19 samples.

CDR1 is GTSNPN, CDR2 SVGIG, per germline (reference sequence). V gave up 3 bases and J gave up 6 bases; unmatched junction bases: 3. The length of the CDR3 is 13 residues. The clonotype was recovered from a woman between 55 and 75 years old with COVID-19, enrolled during active disease. This sequence joins TRBV30 and TRBJ1-5, with 9 positions matching TRBD1. Sequenced material: peripheral blood. The CDR3 DNA sequence: TGTGCCTGGAGGGGACAGGGTGGTCAGCCCCAGCATTTT. Its translation is CAWRGQGGQPQHF.